The rows below give T cell receptor beta chains drawn from one sample of a study of cytomegalovirus exposure and HLA in healthy donors. Assay used: immunoSEQ multiplex PCR; TCRdb lists only in-frame clones, some missing. The listing contains tens of thousands of clones. Source material: PBMCs. The receptor source for this set is a male donor in good health and CMV-seropositive. Both conserved end residues are part of each CDR3. The D gene is left open where the match is weak. Clone size is stated in some rows and not others, as once, few, many or a class when expanded.

cdr3_aa cdr3_nt d_call v_call clone_size j_call
CAWSAIGRTNQPQHF TGTGCCTGGAGTGCCATTGGCCGAACGAACCAGCCCCAGCATTTT - TRBV30 - TRBJ1-5
CASSPPLYGYTF TGTGCCAGCAGCCCCCCTCTCTATGGCTACACCTTC - TRBV28 - TRBJ1-2
CASSSTDKTEAFF TGTGCCAGCAGTTCGACAGACAAGACTGAAGCTTTCTTT - TRBV27 - TRBJ1-1
CASSLQTGTGSSGRDGYTF TGTGCCAGCAGTTTACAAACCGGGACAGGTAGTTCGGGGAGGGATGGCTACACCTTC TRBD1 TRBV28 - TRBJ1-2
CASSPIREGMTQYF TGTGCCAGCTCACCAATCAGGGAGGGTATGACGCAGTATTTT TRBD2 TRBV18 - TRBJ2-3
CASSGGGTVNYEQYF TGCGCCAGCAGCGGAGGAGGGACGGTCAACTACGAGCAGTACTTC - TRBV5-1 - TRBJ2-7
CASKNRGGNEQFF TGTGCCAGTAAAAACAGGGGGGGGAATGAGCAGTTCTTC - TRBV19 - TRBJ2-1
CASSEAGTYEQYF TGTGCCAGCAGTGAAGCCGGGACCTACGAGCAGTACTTC - TRBV6-5 - TRBJ2-7
CAWRGLAETQYF TGTGCCTGGCGAGGGCTAGCTGAGACCCAGTACTTC - TRBV30 - TRBJ2-5
CASTSGTGSTDTQYF TGTGCCAGCACCTCAGGGACAGGGTCCACAGATACGCAGTATTTT TRBD1 TRBV6-1 medium-sized TRBJ2-3
CASSTGAGSTEAFF TGTGCCAGCAGCACAGGGGCCGGTAGCACTGAAGCTTTCTTT TRBD1 TRBV5-6 - TRBJ1-1